Below are 32 T cell receptor beta chains sequenced from a single sample in a study of CD8 T cells in Susac syndrome. RNA, at roughly 0.5 to 1 ug, was reverse transcribed with random hexamers. TCRdb used MiXCR to reprocess the immunoSEQ multiplex PCR reads, holding one entry per CDR3 protein. The repertoire holds roughly 180,000 distinct CDR3 sequences, with about 95% as singletons. The sequenced material came from CD4+ T cells from PBMCs. Source of these receptors: a human donor with Susac syndrome.

This clonotype was seen only once. V and J are TRBV13 and TRBJ2-1; D is perhaps TRBD2 (5 bases). V lost 0 bases, J lost 8 bases, and 11 bases lay in between. The CDR3 length is 14 residues. Looked up from germline, CDR1 is PRHDT and CDR2 is FYEKMQ (reference sequence). The CDR3 sequence is CASSLGRGLDEQFF. In DNA form, the CDR3 reads TGTGCCAGCAGCTTAGGCCGGGGATTGGATGAGCAGTTCTTC.

The rearrangement joins TRBV7-2 to TRBJ2-1; 11 bases fit TRBD2. The CDR3 has 17 residues. V shed 5 bases and J 0 bases; nucleotides not matched to a gene: 6. The V gene's germline CDR1 is SGHTA and CDR2 FQGNSA. As DNA, the CDR3 is TGTGCCAGCAGCCTCAGACTAGCGGGGAGCTCCTACAATGAGCAGTTCTTC. Encoded protein: CASSLRLAGSSYNEQFF.

The V and J genes are TRBV6-2 or TRBV6-3 and TRBJ2-1; TRBD2 agrees at 7 bases. Looked up from germline, CDR1 is MNHEY and CDR2 is SVGEGT. With V trimmed by 7 bases and J by 12 bases, 15 bases remained unmatched. CDR3 length equals 14 residues. Here the CDR3 reads CASTLTSVERGQFF. In nucleotides, the CDR3 is TGTGCCAGCACATTAACTAGCGTTGAACGTGGGCAGTTCTTC.

The sample holds one count of this clonotype. The genes are TRBV10-3 and TRBJ1-1, with 8 nucleotides matching TRBD1. Germline lookup yields CDR1 ENHRY and CDR2 SYGVKD. The CDR3 covers 12 residues. After removal of 4 bases from V and 5 bases from J, the junction contained 0 bases not matched to a gene. CDR3 sequence: CAISGTGTEAFF. The DNA for the CDR3 is TGTGCCATCAGTGGGACAGGGACTGAAGCTTTCTTT.

The V call is TRBV3-1, the J call TRBJ2-1; 10 nucleotides align to TRBD1. Germline V lookup: CDR1 LGHDT, CDR2 YNNKEL (reference sequence). This CDR3 spans 18 amino acids. V was pared by 2 bases and J by 7 bases, with 14 bases of the junction left unmatched. CDR3 coding DNA: TGTGCCAGCAGCCAATTTCCGGCGGCGACAGGGGGCTGGAATGAGCAGTTCTTC. Its protein is CASSQFPAATGGWNEQFF.

The chain couples TRBV15 to TRBJ2-5, with 8 bases identical to TRBD1. Trimming removed 2 bases from V and 2 bases from J; junction bases left unmatched: 4. The CDR3 loop spans 15 amino acids. Germline lookup yields CDR1 LNHNV and CDR2 YYDKDF (reference sequence). DNA of the CDR3: TGTGCCACCAGCAGACCTGGACAGGGACAAGAGACCCAGTACTTC. It is translated as CATSRPGQGQETQYF.

The gene calls are TRBV5-4 and TRBJ2-5; 9 nucleotides align to TRBD1. Germline values: CDR1 SGHNT, CDR2 YYREEE (reference sequence). The V and J ends lost 5 bases and 0 bases, in that order; junction bases with no gene match: 5. The CDR3 extends over 15 amino acids. The CDR3 sequence: CASRGWDRDQETQYF. DNA of the CDR3: TGTGCCAGCAGGGGTTGGGACAGGGACCAAGAGACCCAGTACTTC.

In this sample, this clonotype turned up once. The chain joins TRBV7-9 to TRBJ1-4, with 9 bases identical to TRBD1. Per the germline V gene, CDR1 is SEHNR and CDR2 is FQNEAQ (reference sequence). The CDR3 is 15 amino acids. V lost 4 bases and J lost 10; bases outside the gene matches: 10. The CDR3 sequence is CASSSVDRGQGKLFF. CDR3 in DNA: TGTGCCAGCAGCTCCGTGGACAGGGGCCAGGGAAAACTGTTTTTT.

The chain recombines TRBV29-1 with TRBJ2-7, with 7 positions matching TRBD2. The V gene's germline CDR1 is SQVTM and CDR2 ANQGSEA. Trimming removed 5 bases from V and 7 bases from J; junction bases left unmatched: 11. This CDR3 is built from 13 residues. As DNA, the CDR3 is TGCAGCGTTAGCAGCGGGACCCTGGGGGAGCAGTACTTC. The encoded protein is CSVSSGTLGEQYF.

The chain couples TRBV27 to TRBJ1-2; maybe TRBD1 (6 bases). The germline CDR1 and CDR2 sequences are MNHEY and SMNVEV (reference sequence). The CDR3 spans 13 residues. The ends were cut back, 6 bases at V and 7 bases at J, with 15 bases in the middle. The CDR3 protein is CASSRRGERGYTF. CDR3 DNA sequence: TGTGCCAGCAGCCGCAGGGGAGAACGTGGCTACACCTTC.

The rearrangement links TRBV11-2 to TRBJ2-3; D could derive from TRBD1 or TRBD2 (5 bases each). V was trimmed by 5 bases and J by 6 bases, leaving 9 bases between them. The CDR3 length is 12 residues. The germline V gene has CDR1 SGHAT and CDR2 FQNNGV. Written as DNA, the CDR3 is TGTGCCAGCAGCCGGGGACGGGATACGCAGTATTTT. Amino acids: CASSRGRDTQYF.

This sequence joins TRBV29-1 and TRBJ2-7, with D maybe TRBD1 (5 bases). V was clipped by 2 bases and J by 0 bases, with 11 bases between them. CDR1 is SQVTM and CDR2 is ANQGSEA in the germline V gene. This CDR3 contains 14 residues. CDR3 DNA sequence: TGCAGCGTTGAAACAGGCCGCAGCTCCTACGAGCAGTACTTC. Translated, it gives CSVETGRSSYEQYF.

This chain connects TRBV7-2 to TRBJ1-4, with 8 bases fitting TRBD1. The length of the CDR3 is 15 residues. With V trimmed by 6 bases and J by 5 bases, 8 bases remained unmatched. Germline values: CDR1 SGHTA, CDR2 FQGNSA. CDR3 in DNA: TGTGCCAGCAGATACCGACAGGGGCAAAATGAAAAACTGTTTTTT. It encodes CASRYRQGQNEKLFF.

This clonotype was detected only once. The chain joins TRBV20-1 to TRBJ1-1; TRBD1 matches 8 bases. The CDR3 is 15 residues long. Losses at the gene ends were 4 bases for V and 0 bases for J; bases not matched to a gene: 7. CDR1 and CDR2 from the germline V gene are DFQATT and SNEGSKA (reference sequence). The CDR3: CSANQDRAMNTEAFF. The CDR3 coding sequence is TGCAGTGCTAACCAGGACAGGGCCATGAACACTGAAGCTTTCTTT.

J is TRBJ1-4 and V is TRBV19; weak D call: TRBD1 (6 bases). CDR3 length: 16 amino acids. Germline CDR1 reads LNHDA; CDR2 reads SQIVND (reference sequence). Trimming removed 6 bases from V and 5 bases from J, with 19 bases in between. The CDR3 reads CASSNSEGTKNEKLFF. The DNA of the CDR3 is TGTGCCAGTAGCAATTCCGAGGGGACAAAAAATGAAAAACTGTTTTTT.

The V call is TRBV10-3, the J call TRBJ1-5; the D is unclear. The CDR3 runs to 15 residues. The ends were cut back, 2 bases at V and 3 bases at J, with 11 bases in the middle. Germline assignment: CDR1 ENHRY and CDR2 SYGVKD. This CDR3 reads CAISEEGRDNQPQHF. CDR3 in DNA: TGTGCCATCAGTGAGGAAGGTAGAGACAATCAGCCCCAGCATTTT.

This rearrangement joins TRBV15 to TRBJ1-4, with D perhaps matching TRBD1 (6 bases). The CDR3 is 15 amino acids. The germline gives CDR1 LNHNV, CDR2 YYDKDF (reference sequence). Trimming shortened V by 3 bases and J by 3 bases, and 11 bases separated the two germline ends. CDR3 DNA sequence: TGTGCCACCAGCAGTGGGACAAGAGCTAATGAAAAACTGTTTTTT. Protein: CATSSGTRANEKLFF.

CDR3 bases: TGCAGTGCCCTGCGAGGGAGCAGCAATCAGCCCCAGCATTTT. Translated: CSALRGSSNQPQHF. This rearrangement joins TRBV20-1 to TRBJ1-5; D not resolved. Germline V gene sequence: CDR1 DFQATT, CDR2 SNEGSKA (reference sequence). The CDR3 consists of 14 residues. Trimming shortened V by 6 bases and J by 1 base, and 13 bases separated the two germline ends.

This chain joins TRBV28 and TRBJ2-7; weak D call: TRBD1 (6 bases). Per the germline V gene, CDR1 is MDHEN and CDR2 is SYDVKM. The CDR3 sequence is 15 residues long. V gave up 3 bases and J gave up 1 base, with 13 bases separating them. The CDR3 nucleotides are TGTGCCAGCAGTTTGCAGGGGTTTCGGTCCTACGAGCAGTACTTC. Its protein product is CASSLQGFRSYEQYF.

This chain joins TRBV12-3 or TRBV12-4 and TRBJ2-7; D may be TRBD2 (5 bases). V lost 5 bases and J lost 3, with 17 bases in between. This CDR3 comprises 15 residues. The CDR3 reads CASSLQPGLHYEQYF. The DNA for the CDR3 is TGTGCCAGCAGTCTCCAACCCGGACTCCACTACGAGCAGTACTTC.

CDR3 in DNA: TGTGCCTGGAGCCCCAACGGGTCTAACTATGGCTACACCTTC. This codes for CAWSPNGSNYGYTF. The rearrangement joins TRBV30 to TRBJ1-2; D gene uncertain. V dropped 3 bases and J dropped 0 bases, with 11 bases sitting between them. The germline V gene has CDR1 GTSNPN and CDR2 SVGIG (reference sequence). The CDR3 runs to 14 residues.

This sequence joins TRBV6-2 or TRBV6-3 and TRBJ1-1; 9 bases agree with TRBD1. The trim removed 5 bases at V and 4 bases at J, leaving 8 bases unmatched. The CDR3 length is 15 residues. Germline-derived CDR1 and CDR2 are MNHEY and SVGEGT. CDR3 sequence (DNA): TGTGCCAGCAGTGTCCCGGGACAGGGCGTCACTGAAGCTTTCTTT. Translating it yields CASSVPGQGVTEAFF.

This chain connects TRBV7-2 to TRBJ1-1; D gene uncertain. CDR1 is SGHTA and CDR2 is FQGNSA in the germline V gene. The CDR3 is 12 residues long. The V end lost 4 bases, the J end lost 5 bases, and 8 bases lay between the germline ends. The CDR3 spells CASSSLGTEAFF. The CDR3 region has the DNA TGTGCCAGCAGCTCCCTAGGAACTGAAGCTTTCTTT. Complete variable domain (other parts from reference TRBV7-2 and TRBJ1-1): GAGVSQSPSNKVTEKGKDVELRCDPISGHTALYWYRQSLGQGLEFLIYFQGNSAPDKSGLPSDRFSAERTGGSVSTLTIQRTQQEDSAVYLCASSSLGTEAFFGQGTRLTVV.

The chain has TRBV27 and TRBJ2-7; D not resolved. Germline CDR1 MNHEY, CDR2 SMNVEV (reference sequence). Trimming stripped 1 base from V and 4 bases from J, with 8 bases between. The CDR3 runs 13 residues. CDR3 loop: CASSLLPRYEQYF. The DNA of the CDR3 is TGTGCCAGCAGTTTATTGCCCAGGTACGAGCAGTACTTC.

CDR3 sequence (DNA): TGTGCCAGCAGCTTACTCCCCGGGATTTCCTACAATGAGCAGTTCTTC. Its translation is CASSLLPGISYNEQFF. This chain links TRBV7-8 with TRBJ2-1, with D perhaps matching TRBD2 (5 bases). CDR3 length equals 16 residues. Germline V gene sequence: CDR1 SGHVS, CDR2 FQNEAQ. V dropped 2 bases and J dropped 1 base, with 12 bases sitting between them.

J is TRBJ2-1 and V is TRBV5-4, with TRBD1 identical over 9 bases. J gave up 6 bases and V 1 base, and 2 bases lay outside the gene matches. There are 14 residues in the CDR3. The germline gives CDR1 SGHNT, CDR2 YYREEE (reference sequence). This CDR3 reads CASSLRDRVNEQFF. CDR3 nucleotide sequence: TGTGCCAGCAGCTTGAGGGACAGGGTCAATGAGCAGTTCTTC.

The chain employs TRBV6-2 or TRBV6-3 and TRBJ2-3; D is perhaps TRBD1 (6 bases). CDR1 and CDR2 from the germline V gene are MNHEY and SVGEGT. V lost 7 bases and J 1 base, leaving 15 bases between the germline ends. The CDR3 runs 15 residues. The CDR3 nucleotides read TGTGCCAGCAAGCCTACAGGGATGGGCACAGATACGCAGTATTTT. The encoded protein is CASKPTGMGTDTQYF.

The chain uses TRBV2 and TRBJ1-2, with 8 nucleotides matching TRBD1. The CDR3 is 14 residues long. CDR1 and CDR2 from the germline V gene are SNHLY and FYNNEI. The V gene end was trimmed by 3 bases and the J gene end by 3 bases; junction bases not matched to a gene: 3. DNA of the CDR3: TGTGCCAGCAGTGACAACAGGGGGGACTATGGCTACACCTTC. This encodes CASSDNRGDYGYTF. Looking up the rest from reference TRBV2 and TRBJ1-2 gives the full variable domain: EPEVTQTPSHQVTQMGQEVILRCVPISNHLYFYWYRQILGQKVEFLVSFYNNEISEKSEIFDDQFSVERPDGSNFTLKIRSTKLEDSAMYFCASSDNRGDYGYTFGSGTRLTVV.

The V call is TRBV20-1, the J call TRBJ1-1; D is perhaps TRBD1 (6 bases). This CDR3 is built from 15 residues. CDR1 and CDR2 (germline): DFQATT, SNEGSKA (reference sequence). The V end was cut by 1 base, the J end by 2 bases, with 14 bases between. For the CDR3, the DNA is TGCAGTGCTAGAGGGTGGGGGCCTGGAAACACTGAAGCTTTCTTT. Protein product: CSARGWGPGNTEAFF.

The rearrangement links TRBV12-3 or TRBV12-4 to TRBJ2-2; 7 bases are shared with TRBD1. V shed 5 bases and J 5 bases; nucleotides not matched to a gene: 14. The CDR3 contains 17 residues. In DNA, the CDR3 is TGTGCCAGCAGTGCCCGCCTTCGGGACAGCCTGACCGGGGAGCTGTTTTTT. Its protein product is CASSARLRDSLTGELFF.

The rearrangement joins TRBV6-1 to TRBJ2-7; no definite D call. The CDR3 covers 14 residues. V was cut by 0 bases and J by 2 bases, with 8 bases left in between. CDR1 is MNHNS, CDR2 SASEGT, per germline. The chain's CDR3 is CASSEARSAYEQYF. In DNA form, the CDR3 reads TGTGCCAGCAGTGAAGCGCGGAGCGCCTACGAGCAGTACTTC.

This rearrangement joins TRBV7-9 to TRBJ2-7, with D tentatively TRBD1 (6 bases). V was cut by 7 bases and J by 3 bases, with 16 bases left in between. The germline CDR1 and CDR2 sequences are SEHNR and FQNEAQ (reference sequence). This CDR3 comprises 14 residues. This chain's CDR3 is CASTHSGTIYEQYF. The CDR3 region has the DNA TGTGCCAGCACTCATTCCGGGACAATCTACGAGCAGTACTTC. Variable domain in full (rest from reference TRBV7-9 and TRBJ2-7): DTGVSQNPRHKITKRGQNVTFRCDPISEHNRLYWYRQTLGQGPEFLTYFQNEAQLEKSRLLSDRFSAERPKGSFSTLEIQRTEQGDSAMYLCASTHSGTIYEQYFGPGTRLTVT.